Listed below are T cell receptor beta chains from one sample, sequenced in a study of T cell responses to AZD1222 COVID-19 vaccine. Here immunoSEQ multiplex PCR was the method, and the copy in TCRdb shows in-frame clones only, minus some. Altogether about 140,000 clones are present, just under 95% being singletons, with the ten largest covering 1.7%. The sequences come from peripheral blood, collected on day 0 of AZD1222 vaccination. The receptors shown here come from an adult in good health. CDR3s include the opening cysteine and the closing phenylalanine or tryptophan. A D gene is named only where the DNA matches it firmly. Where a row states a size, it is once, few, many or the class of an expanded clone; other rows omit it.

J gene | D gene | clone size | V gene | CDR3 DNA | CDR3 protein
TRBJ1-1 | - | - | TRBV7-9 | TGTGCCAGCAGCTTAAGTGTTAATGATGAAGCTTTCTTT | CASSLSVNDEAFF
TRBJ2-3 | - | - | TRBV7-9 | TGTGCCAGCAGCTTAGCAGATTACACAGATACGCAGTATTTT | CASSLADYTDTQYF
TRBJ2-7 | TRBD2 | - | TRBV18 | TGTGCCAGCTCACCGCGGGGGGCAAGACACTACGAGCAGTACTTC | CASSPRGARHYEQYF
TRBJ1-5 | - | - | TRBV2 | TGTGCCAGCAGTGGGGGGTATCGGGATCAGCCCCAGCATTTT | CASSGGYRDQPQHF
TRBJ2-3 | - | - | TRBV5-1 | TGCGCCAGCAGCTTGGCGGGATCGTTTGCAGATACGCAGTATTTT | CASSLAGSFADTQYF
TRBJ2-1 | - | - | TRBV5-6 | TGTGCCAGCAGCTTGGCGTGGAGGCCCAATGAGCAGTTCTTC | CASSLAWRPNEQFF
TRBJ1-1 | - | - | TRBV7-9 | TGTGCCAGCAGCCGCAACTGGAACACTGAAGCTTTCTTT | CASSRNWNTEAFF
TRBJ1-4 | - | - | TRBV9 | TGTGCCAGCAGCGTAGGAACAGGCCGGGCGGAAAAACTGTTTTTT | CASSVGTGRAEKLFF
TRBJ1-1 | - | - | TRBV6-5 | TGTGCCAGCAGCCTACAGGGACGGGACACTGAAGCTTTCTTT | CASSLQGRDTEAFF
TRBJ2-7 | - | medium-sized | TRBV11-2 | TGTGCCAGCAGCCACACCGGCAGGAACTTATTCTACGAGCAGTACTTC | CASSHTGRNLFYEQYF
TRBJ2-3 | TRBD2 | - | TRBV7-8 | TGTGCCAGCAGCCCCTACCCCAGGGCGGGGGGGACAGATACGCAGTATTTT | CASSPYPRAGGTDTQYF
TRBJ1-2 | - | - | TRBV3-1/TRBV3-2 | TGTGCCAGCAGCCTAGGGAAGAGGGGCGATAACTATGGCTACACCTTC | CASSLGKRGDNYGYTF
TRBJ2-1 | - | - | TRBV18 | TGTGCCAGCTCACCCGGCCGAGTCGGCGAGCAGTTCTTC | CASSPGRVGEQFF
TRBJ2-7 | TRBD1 | - | TRBV19 | TGTGCCAGTAGTAAAACAGGGGGCCGTCGGCACGAGCAGTACTTC | CASSKTGGRRHEQYF
TRBJ2-1 | TRBD2 | - | TRBV9 | TGTGCCAGCAGCGTAAGACTAGCTAACAATGAGCAGTTCTTC | CASSVRLANNEQFF
TRBJ2-1 | - | - | TRBV2 | TGTGCCAGCAGTGAAGCTTTCCCCATAGGCAATGAGCAGTTCTTC | CASSEAFPIGNEQFF
TRBJ2-3 | - | - | TRBV16 | TGTGCCAGCAGCTTGACGTCCACAGATACGCAGTATTTT | CASSLTSTDTQYF
TRBJ2-5 | - | - | TRBV27 | TGTGCCAGCAGTTCCCGCTACCAAGAGACCCAGTACTTC | CASSSRYQETQYF
TRBJ1-6 | - | - | TRBV19 | TGTGCCAGTAGTCCCTGGGACATAAACTCACCCCTCCACTTT | CASSPWDINSPLHF
TRBJ2-2 | TRBD2 | once | TRBV6-5 | TGTGCCAGCAGTTTATTTATAGCGGGAGGGACCGGGGAGCTGTTTTTT | CASSLFIAGGTGELFF
TRBJ2-4 | TRBD1 | - | TRBV5-4 | TGTGCCAGCAGCTTAGGGGGCAGCAATAAAAACATTCAGTACTTC | CASSLGGSNKNIQYF
TRBJ1-2 | TRBD1 | - | TRBV11-2 | TGTGCCAGCAGCTTAGGAGGGGGCAGCAGCTATGGCTACACCTTC | CASSLGGGSSYGYTF
TRBJ1-5 | - | - | TRBV5-6 | TGTGCCAGCAGCCGGGGGGCGGGGGCCCATCAGCCCCAGCATTTT | CASSRGAGAHQPQHF
TRBJ1-1 | - | - | TRBV9 | TGTGCCAGCAGCGTAGGTGGTGGGGGGGAAGCTTTCTTT | CASSVGGGGEAFF
TRBJ2-1 | - | - | TRBV3-1/TRBV3-2 | TGTGCCAGCAGCCAAGATTCGCAGGGGTGGAATGAGCAGTTCTTC | CASSQDSQGWNEQFF
TRBJ1-5 | - | - | TRBV4-1 | TGCGCCAGCAGCCAAGGTAGGGCAGCGGGCCGAAGTGGTCAGCCCCAGCATTTT | CASSQGRAAGRSGQPQHF
TRBJ1-5 | - | - | TRBV18 | TGTGCCAGCTCACCAAGAACCCGGGGTCAGCCCCAGCATTTT | CASSPRTRGQPQHF
TRBJ1-2 | - | once | TRBV7-9 | TGTGCCAGCAGCTCTCCAGCGGGGGAGCGGCATGGCTACACCTTC | CASSSPAGERHGYTF
TRBJ1-5 | TRBD1 | - | TRBV2 | TGTGCCAGCAGTGAAGGCAGGGGGCGTAGCAATCAGCCCCAGCATTTT | CASSEGRGRSNQPQHF
TRBJ2-3 | TRBD2 | - | TRBV3-1/TRBV3-2 | TGTGCCAGCAGCCAAGAGGGGTTAGCGGGAGGAGGAACAGATACGCAGTATTTT | CASSQEGLAGGGTDTQYF